This T cell receptor beta chain stems from a study of shared clonotypes between healthy human individuals. This CDR3 spans 16 amino acids. The germline V gene has CDR1 MDHEN and CDR2 SYDVKM. The V gene end was trimmed by 6 bases and the J gene end by 4 bases; junction bases not matched to a gene: 7. As to this clone: The antigen is not known.

The repertoire was sequenced with immunoSEQ multiplex PCR; TCRdb's copy has only in-frame clones and lacks some. The sample has 950,000 to 1,200,000 clones, approximately 80% seen once. Broader study findings: An effect of sequencing depth on clonotype sharing among donors was expected.

The TCR comes from a man aged 18 to 30 in good health. Some clones in this sample may be carry-over from other donors' samples. What was sequenced was memory CD4+ T cells from PBMCs. Subset indicated: CD45RA-negative fraction. The chain recombines TRBV28 with TRBJ2-1, with 12 bases lining up with TRBD2. The CDR3 DNA sequence: TGTGCCAGCAGCAACCTTGGGACTAGCGGGTACAATGAGCAGTTCTTC. Translated, it gives CASSNLGTSGYNEQFF.